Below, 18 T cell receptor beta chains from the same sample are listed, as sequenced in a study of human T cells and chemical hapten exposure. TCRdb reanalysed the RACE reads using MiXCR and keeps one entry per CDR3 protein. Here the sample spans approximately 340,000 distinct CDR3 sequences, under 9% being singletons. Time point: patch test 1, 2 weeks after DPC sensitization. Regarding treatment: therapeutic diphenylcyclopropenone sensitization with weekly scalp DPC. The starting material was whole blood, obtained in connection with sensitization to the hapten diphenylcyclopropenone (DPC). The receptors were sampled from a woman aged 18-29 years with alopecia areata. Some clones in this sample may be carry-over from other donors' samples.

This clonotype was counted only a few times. The CDR3 reads CASSPLPSGTDTQYF. As DNA, the CDR3 is TGTGCCAGCAGCCCTCTGCCGTCAGGCACAGATACGCAGTATTTT. This rearrangement joins TRBV7-3 to TRBJ2-3; the D is unclear. The length of the CDR3 is 15 residues. Germline-derived CDR1 and CDR2 are SGHTA and FQGTGA. The V end lost 5 bases, the J end lost 1 base, and 13 bases lay between the germline ends.

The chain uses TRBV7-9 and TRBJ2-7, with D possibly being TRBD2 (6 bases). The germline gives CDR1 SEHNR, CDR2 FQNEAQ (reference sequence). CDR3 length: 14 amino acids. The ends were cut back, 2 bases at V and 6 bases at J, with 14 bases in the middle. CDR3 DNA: TGTGCCAGCAGCTTAAAGGCGGGGATGAGCGAGCAGTACTTC. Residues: CASSLKAGMSEQYF.

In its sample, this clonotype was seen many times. The DNA for the CDR3 is TGTGCCAGCAGCAATAAAGGGGGAATTCGCACAGATACGCAGTATTTT. Its translation is CASSNKGGIRTDTQYF. V gene TRBV28 combines with J gene TRBJ2-3, with D possibly matching TRBD1 (6 bases). V dropped 6 bases and J dropped 1 base, with 17 bases sitting between them. The CDR3 spans 16 residues. Germline loops: CDR1 MDHEN, CDR2 SYDVKM.

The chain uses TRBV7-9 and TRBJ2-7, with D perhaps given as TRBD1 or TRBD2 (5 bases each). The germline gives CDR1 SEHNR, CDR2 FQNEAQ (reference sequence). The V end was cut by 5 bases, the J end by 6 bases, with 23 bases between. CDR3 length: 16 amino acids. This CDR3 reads CASSPGGELGPPEQYF. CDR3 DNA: TGTGCCAGCAGCCCCGGCGGTGAGTTGGGACCACCCGAGCAGTACTTC.

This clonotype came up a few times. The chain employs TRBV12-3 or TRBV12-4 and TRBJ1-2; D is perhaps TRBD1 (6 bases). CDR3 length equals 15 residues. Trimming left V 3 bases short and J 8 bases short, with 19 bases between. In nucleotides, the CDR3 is TGTGCCAGCAGTTTTTCCGGCGGGGGCCGTATCGGCTACACCTTC. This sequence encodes CASSFSGGGRIGYTF.

The CDR3 loop is CAISDGQGATGDTQYF. CDR3 nucleotide sequence: TGTGCCATCAGTGACGGACAGGGGGCAACGGGGGATACGCAGTATTTT. This rearrangement joins TRBV10-3 to TRBJ2-3; the match to TRBD1 covers 11 bases. The ends lost 3 bases at V and 6 bases at J; junction bases unmatched: 8. This CDR3 comprises 16 residues. Germline V gives CDR1 ENHRY, CDR2 SYGVKD.

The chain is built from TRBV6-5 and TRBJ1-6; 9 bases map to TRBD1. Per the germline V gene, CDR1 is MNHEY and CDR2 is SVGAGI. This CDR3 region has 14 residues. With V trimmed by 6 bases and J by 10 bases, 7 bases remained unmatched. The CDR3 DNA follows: TGTGCCAGCAGGCGTTGGGACAGGGACTCACCCCTCCACTTT. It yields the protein CASRRWDRDSPLHF.

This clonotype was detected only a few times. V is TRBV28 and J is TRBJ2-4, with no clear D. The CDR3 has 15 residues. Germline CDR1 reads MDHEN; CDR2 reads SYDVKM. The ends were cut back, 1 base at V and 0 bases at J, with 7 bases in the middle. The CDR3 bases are TGTGCCAGCAGTTTATCCGCGTTAGCCAAAAACATTCAGTACTTC. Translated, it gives CASSLSALAKNIQYF.

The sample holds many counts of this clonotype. DNA of the CDR3: TGTGCCAGCAGCCCGGGCGAGAGCTACGAGCAGTACTTC. Its translation: CASSPGESYEQYF. The rearrangement links TRBV7-9 to TRBJ2-7, with D hard to call. Germline CDR1 reads SEHNR; CDR2 reads FQNEAQ (reference sequence). The CDR3 loop spans 13 amino acids. The V gene lost 5 bases and the J gene lost 3 bases, with 11 bases spanning the gap.

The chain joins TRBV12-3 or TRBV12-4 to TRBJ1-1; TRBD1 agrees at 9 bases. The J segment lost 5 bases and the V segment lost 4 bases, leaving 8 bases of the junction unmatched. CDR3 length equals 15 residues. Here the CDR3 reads CASSYRTGVGTEAFF. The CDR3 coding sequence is TGTGCCAGCAGTTACAGGACAGGGGTGGGGACTGAAGCTTTCTTT.

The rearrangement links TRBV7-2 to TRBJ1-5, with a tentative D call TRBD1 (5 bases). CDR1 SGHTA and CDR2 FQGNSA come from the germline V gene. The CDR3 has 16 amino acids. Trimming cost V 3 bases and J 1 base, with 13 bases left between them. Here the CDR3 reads CASSLEGKGSNQPQHF. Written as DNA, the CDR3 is TGTGCCAGCAGCTTGGAGGGGAAGGGAAGCAATCAGCCCCAGCATTTT.

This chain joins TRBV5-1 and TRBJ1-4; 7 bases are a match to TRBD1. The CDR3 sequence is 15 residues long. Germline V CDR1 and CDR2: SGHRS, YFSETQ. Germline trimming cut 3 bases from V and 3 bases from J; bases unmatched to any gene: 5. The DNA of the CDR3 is TGCGCCAGCAGCTACTACAGGGGCCCTAATGAAAAACTGTTTTTT. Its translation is CASSYYRGPNEKLFF.

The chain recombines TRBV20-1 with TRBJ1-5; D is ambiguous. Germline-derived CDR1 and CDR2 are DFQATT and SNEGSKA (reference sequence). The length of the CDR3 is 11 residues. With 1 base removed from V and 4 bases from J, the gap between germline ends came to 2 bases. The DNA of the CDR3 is TGCAGTGCTAGAGCTAATCAGCCCCAGCATTTT. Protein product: CSARANQPQHF.

CDR3 loop: CASSPTGIHSPLHF. The CDR3 nucleotides read TGTGCCAGCAGCCCGACAGGGATCCATTCACCCCTCCACTTT. The rearrangement uses TRBV28 and TRBJ1-6, with 7 bases matching TRBD1. This CDR3 comprises 14 residues. Trimming at V came to 6 bases and at J to 8 bases, leaving 7 bases not matched to a gene. Per germline, CDR1 MDHEN and CDR2 SYDVKM.

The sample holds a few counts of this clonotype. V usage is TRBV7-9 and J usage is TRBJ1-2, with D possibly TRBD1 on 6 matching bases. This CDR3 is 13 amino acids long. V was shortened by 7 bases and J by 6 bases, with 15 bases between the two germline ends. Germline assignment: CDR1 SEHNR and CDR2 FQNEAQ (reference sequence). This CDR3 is CASNPGERDGYTF. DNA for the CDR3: TGTGCCAGCAATCCAGGGGAGAGGGATGGCTACACCTTC. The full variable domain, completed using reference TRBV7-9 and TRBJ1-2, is DTGVSQNPRHKITKRGQNVTFRCDPISEHNRLYWYRQTLGQGPEFLTYFQNEAQLEKSRLLSDRFSAERPKGSFSTLEIQRTEQGDSAMYLCASNPGERDGYTFGSGTRLTVV.

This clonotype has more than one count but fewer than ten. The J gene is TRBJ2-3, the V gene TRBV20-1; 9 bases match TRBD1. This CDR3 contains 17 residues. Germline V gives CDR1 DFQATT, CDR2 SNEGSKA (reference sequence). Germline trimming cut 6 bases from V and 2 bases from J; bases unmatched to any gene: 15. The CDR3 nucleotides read TGCAGTGCCAGGCCCCTCCCGACAGGGGGGTTCACAGATACGCAGTATTTT. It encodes CSARPLPTGGFTDTQYF.

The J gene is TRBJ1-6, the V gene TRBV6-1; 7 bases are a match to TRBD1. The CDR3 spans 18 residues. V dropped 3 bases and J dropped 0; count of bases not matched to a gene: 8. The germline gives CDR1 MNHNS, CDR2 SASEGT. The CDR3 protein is CASSEGTARSSYNSPLHF. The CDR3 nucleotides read TGTGCCAGCAGTGAGGGGACAGCTCGGAGCTCCTATAATTCACCCCTCCACTTT.

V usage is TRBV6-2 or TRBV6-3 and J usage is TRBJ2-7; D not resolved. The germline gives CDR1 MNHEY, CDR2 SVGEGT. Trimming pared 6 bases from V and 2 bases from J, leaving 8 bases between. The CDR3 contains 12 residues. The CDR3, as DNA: TGTGCCAGCAGCCGCACCACCTACGAGCAGTACTTC. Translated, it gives CASSRTTYEQYF.